The clone carrying this T cell receptor beta chain has a handful of counts. Assay used: immunoSEQ multiplex PCR; TCRdb lists only in-frame clones, some missing. Here the sample spans about 250,000 clones, less than 90% being singletons. The source of the sample is a study of blood T cell repertoires in COVID-19. This CDR3 has 15 amino acids. J gave up 8 bases and V 5 bases, and 8 bases lay outside the gene matches. The germline V gene has CDR1 SGHNT and CDR2 YENEEA. Residents of about two dozen US areas, aged roughly 18 to 95 years, made up the participants. Participant reports of clinical history set cohort assignment. Two negative PCRs, clearance, or symptom resolution characterized the recovered Cohort 3 donors.

This chain links TRBV11-3 with TRBJ2-1; 11 bases are shared with TRBD2. The receptor comes from a woman aged 50 to 65 who had recovered from COVID-19. Sequencing was done on a sample of PBMCs or T cells enriched from blood (not recorded which). CDR3 sequence reads: CASSPTSGSTHEQFF. In DNA form, the CDR3 reads TGTGCCAGCAGCCCAACTAGCGGGAGCACCCATGAGCAGTTCTTC.